This record looks at one T cell receptor beta chain sequence and its context. Antigen unknown. The ends lost 5 bases at V and 8 bases at J; junction bases unmatched: 11. This CDR3 contains 17 residues. Germline V gives CDR1 SGHTA, CDR2 FQGTGA. These data come from a study of brain T cells in children with intractable seizures. Regarding the study as a whole: Viral specificity was inferred only from CDR3 similarity; HCMV serostatus was unknown.

Sequenced by immunoSEQ multiplex PCR; TCRdb stores in-frame clones only, minus some. The table has about 340,000 clones, about 94% seen once. Described time point: blood from clinic visit 5 months post-surgery; TSC patient then seizure free. Sequencing was limited to surgery cases with top T cell transcript signatures in brain tissue. Pre-surgery treatment included at least one anti-epileptic drug. This clonotype originated in a boy in the first two years of life with tuberous sclerosis and intractable seizures. The chain links TRBV7-3 to TRBJ2-1; 14 bases line up with TRBD2. Sequencing was performed on peripheral blood, taken roughly 5 months after surgery. The CDR3 nucleotides are TGTGCCAGCAGCCCTCGACTAGCGGGAGGGCGGCCGGATGAGCAGTTCTTC. Translation gives CASSPRLAGGRPDEQFF.